This record concerns one T cell receptor (beta chain) sequence. Treatment defined: preoperative locoregional IRX-2 cytokine immunotherapy. Preoperative locoregional IRX-2 cytokine immunotherapy was tested in the phase Ib source study. Assay used: immunoSEQ multiplex PCR; TCRdb lists only in-frame clones, some missing. This table holds a few thousand clones, approximately 80% found once. This entry is derived from a study of preoperative IRX-2 immunotherapy in early breast cancer. The CDR3 loop spans 15 amino acids. Germline V gene lookup returns CDR1 MNHGY and CDR2 SAAAGT. J gave up 1 base and V 10 bases, and 11 bases lay outside the gene matches.

This TCR derives from a human donor with breast cancer. The sample consisted of tumor tissue, taken before IRX-2 immunotherapy. This chain links TRBV6-8 with TRBJ2-3; TRBD2 aligns across 7 bases. The CDR3 loop is CAIAGVVAGTDTQYF. CDR3 DNA: TGTGCCATCGCGGGAGTAGTCGCGGGCACAGATACGCAGTATTTT.